These 2 T cell receptor beta chains were all obtained from the same sample, sequenced in a study of blood T cells in healthy people across ages. A J-beta primer mix and a sample-barcoded 5' primer were used in a second PCR of roughly 7 to 12 cycles. TCRdb re-analysed the 5' RACE reads in MiXCR, keeping a single row per CDR3 protein. The table lists approximately 670,000 distinct CDR3 sequences, around 43% of them singletons, with 30% in the top ten. Sequencing used blood. These receptors were collected from a man of 80 years or more in good health.

The V call is TRBV6-6, the J call TRBJ2-1, with TRBD2 matching 9 bases. The CDR3 covers 14 residues. V was clipped by 6 bases and J by 4 bases; unmatched bases: 4. CDR1 is MNHNY, CDR2 SVGAGI, per germline (reference sequence). The CDR3 reads CASSAGGFYNEQFF. The CDR3 nucleotides are TGTGCCAGCAGCGCGGGGGGGTTTTACAATGAGCAGTTCTTC.

This clonotype has a count of ten or more. This chain connects TRBV7-2 to TRBJ2-5, with 7 bases aligning to TRBD2. The germline gives CDR1 SGHTA, CDR2 FQGNSA. The J segment lost 3 bases and the V segment lost 5 bases, leaving 12 bases of the junction unmatched. The CDR3 totals 16 residues. The CDR3 sequence: CASSLRGTKSKETQYF. The CDR3 DNA follows: TGTGCCAGCAGCCTGCGGGGGACTAAAAGTAAAGAGACCCAGTACTTC.